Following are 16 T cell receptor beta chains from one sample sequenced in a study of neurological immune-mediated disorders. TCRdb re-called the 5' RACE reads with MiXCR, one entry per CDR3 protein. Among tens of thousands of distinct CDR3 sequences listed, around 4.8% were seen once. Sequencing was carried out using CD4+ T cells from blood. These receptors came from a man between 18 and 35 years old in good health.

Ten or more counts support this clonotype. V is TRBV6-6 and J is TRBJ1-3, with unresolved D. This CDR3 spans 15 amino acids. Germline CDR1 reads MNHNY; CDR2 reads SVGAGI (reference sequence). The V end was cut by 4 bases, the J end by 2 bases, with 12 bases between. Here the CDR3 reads CASSLEEGAGNTIYF. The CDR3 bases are TGTGCCAGCAGTTTGGAGGAGGGCGCTGGAAACACCATATATTTT.

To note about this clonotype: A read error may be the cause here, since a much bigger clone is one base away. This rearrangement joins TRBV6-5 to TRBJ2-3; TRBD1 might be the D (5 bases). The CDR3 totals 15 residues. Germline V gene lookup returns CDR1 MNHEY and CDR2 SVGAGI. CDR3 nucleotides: TGTGTCAGCAGTTACCTTGGGGCAGCCACAGATACGCAGTATTTT. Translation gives CVSSYLGAATDTQYF.

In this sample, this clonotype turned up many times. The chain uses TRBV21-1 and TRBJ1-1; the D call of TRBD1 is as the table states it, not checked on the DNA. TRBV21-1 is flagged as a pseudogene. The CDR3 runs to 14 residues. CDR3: CASSKRGYLTEAFF. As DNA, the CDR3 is TGTGCCAGCAGCAAAAGGGGCTACCTCACTGAAGCTTTCTTT.

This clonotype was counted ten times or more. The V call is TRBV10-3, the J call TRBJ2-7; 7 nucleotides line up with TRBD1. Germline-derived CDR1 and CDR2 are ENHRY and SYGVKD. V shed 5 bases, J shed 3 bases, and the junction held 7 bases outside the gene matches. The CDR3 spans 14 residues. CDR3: CAISLQGKDYEQYF. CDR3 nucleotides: TGTGCCATCAGTCTACAGGGGAAAGACTACGAGCAGTACTTC.

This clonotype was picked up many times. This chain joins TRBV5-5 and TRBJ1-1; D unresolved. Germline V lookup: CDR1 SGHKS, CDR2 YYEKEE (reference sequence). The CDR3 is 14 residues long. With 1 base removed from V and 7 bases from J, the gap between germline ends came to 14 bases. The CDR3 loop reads CASSLRGPPGEAFF. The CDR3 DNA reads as TGTGCCAGCAGCTTGCGGGGTCCCCCGGGTGAAGCTTTCTTT.

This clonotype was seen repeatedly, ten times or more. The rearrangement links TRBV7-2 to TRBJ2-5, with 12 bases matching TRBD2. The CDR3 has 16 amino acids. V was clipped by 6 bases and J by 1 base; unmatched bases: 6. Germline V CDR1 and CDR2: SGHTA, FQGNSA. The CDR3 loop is CASRPGLAGTQETQYF. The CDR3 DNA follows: TGTGCCAGCAGGCCCGGACTAGCGGGGACCCAAGAGACCCAGTACTTC. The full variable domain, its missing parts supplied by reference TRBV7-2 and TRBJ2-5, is GAGVSQSPSNKVTEKGKDVELRCDPISGHTALYWYRQSLGQGLEFLIYFQGNSAPDKSGLPSDRFSAERTGGSVSTLTIQRTQQEDSAVYLCASRPGLAGTQETQYFGPGTRLLVL.

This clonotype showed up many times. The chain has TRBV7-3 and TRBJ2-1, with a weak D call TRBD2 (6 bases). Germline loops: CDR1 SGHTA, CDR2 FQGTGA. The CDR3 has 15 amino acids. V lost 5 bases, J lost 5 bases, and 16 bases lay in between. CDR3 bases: TGTGCCAGCAGCCCAACTAGCTACCCGGACAATGAGCAGTTCTTC. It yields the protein CASSPTSYPDNEQFF.

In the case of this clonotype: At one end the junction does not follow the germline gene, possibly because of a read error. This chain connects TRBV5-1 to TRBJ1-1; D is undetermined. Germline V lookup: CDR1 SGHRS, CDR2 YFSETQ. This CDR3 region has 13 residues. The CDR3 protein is CTRGEGWSTEAFF. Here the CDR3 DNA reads TGCACCAGAGGAGAGGGATGGAGCACTGAAGCTTTCTTT.

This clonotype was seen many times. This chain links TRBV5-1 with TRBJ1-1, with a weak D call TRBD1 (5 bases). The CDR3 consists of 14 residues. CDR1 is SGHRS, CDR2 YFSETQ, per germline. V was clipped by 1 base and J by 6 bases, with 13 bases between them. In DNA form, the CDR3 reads TGCGCCAGCAGCTTGTCCTCGTCGGGGGCTGAAGCTTTCTTT. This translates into CASSLSSSGAEAFF.

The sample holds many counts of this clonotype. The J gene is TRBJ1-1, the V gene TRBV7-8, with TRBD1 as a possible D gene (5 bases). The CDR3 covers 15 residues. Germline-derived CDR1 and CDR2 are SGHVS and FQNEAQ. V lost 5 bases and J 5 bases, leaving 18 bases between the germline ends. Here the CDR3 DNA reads TGTGCCAGCAGCCAGGGTCCCCAAGCCCGGACTGAAGCTTTCTTT. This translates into CASSQGPQARTEAFF.

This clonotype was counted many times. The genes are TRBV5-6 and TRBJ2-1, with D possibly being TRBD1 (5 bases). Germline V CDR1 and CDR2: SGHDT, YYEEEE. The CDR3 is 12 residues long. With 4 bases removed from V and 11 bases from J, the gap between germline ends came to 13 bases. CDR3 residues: CASSPTDSKQFF. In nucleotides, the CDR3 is TGTGCCAGCAGCCCTACAGACAGCAAGCAGTTCTTC.

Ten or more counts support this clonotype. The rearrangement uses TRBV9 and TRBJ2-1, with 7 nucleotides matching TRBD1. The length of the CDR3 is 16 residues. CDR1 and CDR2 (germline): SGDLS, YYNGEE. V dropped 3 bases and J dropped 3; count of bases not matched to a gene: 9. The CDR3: CASSGWDSQSYNEQFF. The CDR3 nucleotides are TGTGCCAGCAGCGGATGGGACAGCCAAAGCTACAATGAGCAGTTCTTC.

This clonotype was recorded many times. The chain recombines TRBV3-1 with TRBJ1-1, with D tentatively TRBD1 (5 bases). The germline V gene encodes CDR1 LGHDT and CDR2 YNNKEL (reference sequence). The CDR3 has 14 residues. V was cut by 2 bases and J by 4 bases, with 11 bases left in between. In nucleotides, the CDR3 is TGTGCCAGCAGCCAACTACGGGGGGGCACTGAAGCTTTCTTT. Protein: CASSQLRGGTEAFF.

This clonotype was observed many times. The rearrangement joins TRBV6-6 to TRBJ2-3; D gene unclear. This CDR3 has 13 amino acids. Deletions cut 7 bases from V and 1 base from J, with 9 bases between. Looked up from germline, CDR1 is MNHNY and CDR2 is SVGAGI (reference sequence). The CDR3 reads CASILGGTDTQYF. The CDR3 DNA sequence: TGTGCCAGCATCCTCGGTGGCACAGATACGCAGTATTTT.

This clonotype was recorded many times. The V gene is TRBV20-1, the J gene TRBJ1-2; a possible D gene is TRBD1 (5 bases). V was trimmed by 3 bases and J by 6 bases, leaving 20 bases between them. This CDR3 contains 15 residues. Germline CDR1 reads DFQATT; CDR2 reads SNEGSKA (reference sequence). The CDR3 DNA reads TGCAGTGCTAGCAGTCAGGGTTACAATATTGATGGCTACACCTTC. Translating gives CSASSQGYNIDGYTF.

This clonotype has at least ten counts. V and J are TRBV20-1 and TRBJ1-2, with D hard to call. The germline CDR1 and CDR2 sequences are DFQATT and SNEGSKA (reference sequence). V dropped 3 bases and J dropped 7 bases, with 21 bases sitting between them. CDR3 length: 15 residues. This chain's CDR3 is CSASPSAASSGGYTF. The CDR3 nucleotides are TGCAGTGCTAGTCCTTCAGCGGCCAGCTCGGGTGGCTACACCTTC.